This entry describes one T cell receptor beta chain. Its antigen is unknown. These data originate in a study of cytomegalovirus exposure and HLA in healthy donors. The CDR3 runs 12 residues. From germline, CDR1 is LNHDA and CDR2 SQIVND (reference sequence). The V end was cut by 5 bases, the J end by 5 bases, with 9 bases between. The PCR ran on 60 Vbeta and 13 Jbeta primers. Sequenced by immunoSEQ multiplex PCR; TCRdb stores in-frame clones only, minus some. The sample yields more than 150,000 clones, more than 65% seen once. The study's findings and limits: Productive status was seen about 87% or about 30% of the time for most TCR beta V segments in an earlier analysis. Across donors, presence/absence analyses took sequencing depth to be roughly uniform.

Sequencing was performed on PBMCs. The TCR comes from a woman aged 30 to 39 in good health and CMV-seropositive. The chain is built from TRBV19 and TRBJ1-2; no clear D gene. The CDR3 DNA reads TGTGCCAGTAGTTTTTCCAGGTATGGCTACACCTTC. Its translation is CASSFSRYGYTF.